This T cell receptor (beta chain) was identified in a study of OX40 agonist ivuxolimab in advanced cancers. At the level of the study: All patients had ivuxolimab intravenously every 2 weeks at 0.01 to 10 mg/kg. Study-wide points: Averaging showed that CD8+ T cells had more expanded clones than CD4+ did. Blood T cells, both CD4+ and CD8+, expanded clonally by week 6 at 0.1 to 3.0 mg/kg. Several nonresponders also turned out to have low normalized T-cell clonal expansion.

Details on this clone: Antigen: not known.

The V and J ends lost 1 base and 2 bases respectively, with 8 bases between them. The germline V gene encodes CDR1 SEHNR and CDR2 FQNEAQ (reference sequence). There are 14 residues in the CDR3. Only in-frame clones appear in the TCRdb table, and some are missing; sequencing was by immunoSEQ multiplex PCR. The sample carries about 52,000 clones, more than 85% recorded once. The source was CD4+ or CD8+ T cells sorted from blood, collected in a trial of the OX40 agonist ivuxolimab. The V and J genes are TRBV7-9 and TRBJ1-2; no clear D. The clonotype comes from an adult with an advanced solid tumor such as melanoma, head and neck, liver or kidney cancer. The CDR3 DNA follows: TGTGCCAGCAGCTTAGTCCAGGCGAACTATGGCTACACCTTC. Its translation: CASSLVQANYGYTF. The full variable domain, rest sourced from reference TRBV7-9 and TRBJ1-2, is DTGVSQNPRHKITKRGQNVTFRCDPISEHNRLYWYRQTLGQGPEFLTYFQNEAQLEKSRLLSDRFSAERPKGSFSTLEIQRTEQGDSAMYLCASSLVQANYGYTFGSGTRLTVV.